This is a list of T cell receptor beta chains from one sample in a study of breast tumors, draining lymph nodes, adjacent tissues. TCRdb fed the multiplex PCR reads into MiXCR, producing one record per CDR3 protein. The sample has over 150,000 distinct CDR3 sequences; 33% are singletons. Sequenced input: axillary lymph node tissue. The receptors were sampled from a female donor with breast cancer. Some clones in this sample may be carry-over from other donors' samples. The CDR3 runs from the conserved cysteine through the conserved F or W. A D gene is named only where the DNA matches it firmly. Size is stated for part of the rows, as once, few or many counts, or as a class when the clone is expanded.

j_call d_call v_call clone_size cdr3_aa cdr3_nt
TRBJ2-5 TRBD1 TRBV11-1 many CASSGRDRGQETQYF TGTGCCAGCAGCGGCCGGGACAGGGGCCAAGAGACCCAGTACTTC
TRBJ2-5 TRBD2 TRBV5-1 many CASSYGLAGGSGETQYF TGCGCCAGCAGCTACGGACTAGCGGGGGGATCGGGAGAGACCCAGTACTTC
TRBJ1-2 - TRBV29-1 many CSVVGLYGYTF TGCAGCGTTGTGGGACTCTATGGCTACACCTTC
TRBJ2-2 - TRBV20-1 - CSASNGSPRATGELFF TGCAGTGCTAGTAATGGCAGCCCAAGAGCCACCGGGGAGCTGTTTTTT
TRBJ2-1 - TRBV2 many CASSEGSSSYNEQFF TGTGCCAGCAGTGAGGGTTCGAGCTCCTACAATGAGCAGTTCTTC
TRBJ2-1 TRBD2 TRBV20-1 many CSATSLADGNEQFF TGCAGTGCTACTTCCCTAGCGGACGGGAATGAGCAGTTCTTC
TRBJ2-3 - TRBV7-3 once CASSSSVIWVTQYF TGTGCCAGCAGCTCCTCCGTCATTTGGGTTACGCAGTATTTT
TRBJ1-4 - TRBV12-3/TRBV12-4 - CASSPRGKLFF TGTGCCAGCAGTCCTCGAGGAAAACTGTTTTTT
TRBJ2-7 TRBD1 TRBV7-6 many CASSADQGAHNEQYF TGTGCCAGCAGCGCTGATCAGGGGGCTCACAACGAGCAATACTTC
TRBJ1-5 TRBD1 TRBV29-1 - CSAAGQGGGSNQPQHF TGCAGCGCCGCGGGACAGGGGGGAGGTAGCAATCAGCCCCAGCATTTT
TRBJ2-1 - TRBV19 - CASSGDGSNEQFF TGTGCCAGTAGTGGGGACGGGTCCAATGAGCAGTTCTTC
TRBJ2-7 - TRBV7-8 many CASSLTGHSYEQYF TGTGCCAGCAGCTTGACAGGACATTCCTACGAGCAGTACTTC
TRBJ2-7 TRBD1 TRBV20-1 - CSATGTQRSEQYF TGCAGTGCGACAGGGACCCAACGGTCCGAGCAGTACTTC
TRBJ2-2 - TRBV4-1 many CASSQERGVPNTGELFF TGCGCCAGCAGCCAAGAGAGGGGTGTACCGAACACCGGGGAGCTGTTTTTT
TRBJ1-1 - TRBV4-1 - CASSQDGGTTEAFF TGCGCCAGCAGCCAAGATGGGGGAACCACTGAAGCTTTCTTT
TRBJ2-1 TRBD1 TRBV24-1 many CATQFGQGKVYEQFF TGTGCCACCCAGTTTGGACAGGGGAAGGTCTATGAGCAGTTCTTC
TRBJ2-5 TRBD1 TRBV4-2 - CASSHHGQGQETQYF TGTGCCAGCAGCCATCACGGACAGGGACAAGAGACCCAGTACTTC
TRBJ1-6 - TRBV5-1 few CASSQLAGVDSPLHF TGCGCCAGCAGCCAGTTGGCAGGGGTGGATTCACCCCTCCACTTT
TRBJ2-1 - TRBV12-3/TRBV12-4 - CASSFIIAANYNEQFF TGTGCCAGCAGTTTTATAATAGCGGCCAACTACAATGAGCAGTTCTTC
TRBJ1-5 - TRBV6-6 many CASSPGTTGQPQHF TGTGCCAGCAGCCCCGGGACTACTGGACAGCCCCAGCATTTT
TRBJ2-5 TRBD2 TRBV2 many CASGVTSGSQETQYF TGTGCCAGCGGGGTGACTAGCGGGAGTCAAGAGACCCAGTACTTC
TRBJ2-3 TRBD2 TRBV4-2 many CASSQDSGRTDTQYF TGTGCCAGCAGCCAAGATAGCGGGAGAACAGATACGCAGTATTTT
TRBJ2-5 TRBD2 TRBV10-1 - CASSAASGRAGETQYF TGCGCCAGCAGTGCGGCTAGCGGGAGGGCCGGGGAGACCCAGTACTTC
TRBJ2-3 - TRBV2 - CASKFGAGTQYF TGTGCCAGCAAATTTGGGGCGGGTACGCAGTATTTT
TRBJ2-2 - TRBV7-9 many CASSHLIGGNTGELFF TGTGCCAGCAGCCACCTCATTGGTGGGAACACCGGGGAGCTGTTTTTT
TRBJ2-7 - TRBV7-9 - CASSLLSETYGQYF TGCGCCAGCAGCTTATTGTCTGAGACCTACGGGCAGTACTTC
TRBJ2-7 TRBD2 TRBV25-1 many CASSGLAGGYEQYF TGTGCCAGCAGTGGGTTAGCGGGGGGCTACGAGCAGTACTTC
TRBJ2-7 - TRBV15 - CATSRAGGPEEQYF TGTGCCACCAGCAGAGCCGGAGGGCCTGAGGAGCAGTACTTC
TRBJ2-7 - TRBV19 many CASSAQGGAYEQYF TGTGCCAGTAGTGCGCAGGGGGGGGCCTACGAGCAGTACTTC
TRBJ1-2 - TRBV7-9 many CASSQIQGNYGYTF TGTGCCAGCAGCCAAATCCAGGGGAACTATGGCTACACCTTC
TRBJ2-5 - TRBV15 - CATSRGQDLLAAQETQYF TGTGCCACCAGCAGAGGACAGGACCTCCTTGCAGCCCAAGAGACCCAGTACTTC
TRBJ1-3 TRBD1 TRBV6-1 many CASNGDRVDPIYF TGTGCCAGCAACGGGGACAGGGTGGACCCCATATATTTT
TRBJ1-3 - TRBV20-1 many CSASAGTGISGNTIYF TGCAGTGCTAGCGCCGGTACAGGGATCTCTGGAAACACCATATATTTT
TRBJ1-4 - TRBV7-9 many CASSLALGATNEKLFF TGTGCCAGCAGCTTAGCGCTAGGCGCAACTAATGAAAAACTGTTTTTT
TRBJ2-2 - TRBV10-2 many CAAQGSGELFF TGCGCCGCACAGGGAAGCGGGGAGCTGTTTTTT
TRBJ1-1 - TRBV9 - CASSVALTWGRGTEAFF TGTGCCAGCAGCGTAGCTCTAACATGGGGAAGGGGCACTGAAGCTTTCTTT
TRBJ2-2 - TRBV24-1 many CATSDTGPTGEPFF TGTGCCACCAGTGATACCGGGCCCACCGGGGAGCCGTTTTTT
TRBJ1-4 - TRBV7-6 many CASSLEGLSNEKLFF TGTGCCAGCAGCTTAGAGGGGCTGAGTAATGAAAAACTGTTTTTT
TRBJ1-2 - TRBV6-1 many CASSEVRYGYTF TGTGCCAGCAGTGAAGTACGCTATGGCTACACCTTC
TRBJ2-5 - TRBV6-1 many CASRPSVQETQYF TGTGCCAGCAGACCTAGCGTACAAGAGACCCAGTACTTC
TRBJ2-2 TRBD1 TRBV7-3 many CASSPTGFGELFF TGTGCCAGCAGCCCGACAGGGTTCGGGGAGCTGTTTTTT
TRBJ2-5 - TRBV28 - CASSFQAAYQETQYF TGTGCCAGCAGTTTTCAGGCGGCGTACCAAGAGACCCAGTACTTC
TRBJ2-5 TRBD1 TRBV29-1 - CSATGTASEETQYF TGCAGCGCAACCGGGACAGCCTCAGAAGAGACCCAGTACTTC
TRBJ2-7 - TRBV7-9 many CASSPWLEKQYF TGTGCCAGCAGCCCCTGGCTGGAGAAGCAGTACTTC
TRBJ1-2 TRBD1 TRBV6-5 - CASSYGQEWSDGYTF TGTGCCAGCAGTTACGGACAGGAATGGTCTGATGGCTACACCTTC
TRBJ2-7 - TRBV20-1 many CSATDSSYEQYF TGCAGTGCTACGGACAGTTCCTACGAGCAGTACTTC
TRBJ1-2 TRBD1 TRBV18 many CASSLRDRSNYGYTF TGTGCCAGCTCACTCCGGGACAGATCTAACTATGGCTACACCTTC
TRBJ2-1 TRBD2 TRBV7-6 many CASSSTSVSYNEQFF TGTGCCAGCAGCTCGACTAGCGTGAGTTACAATGAGCAGTTCTTC
TRBJ2-3 - TRBV6-5 - CASSYRSAQRDTQYF TGTGCCAGCAGTTACAGGTCAGCCCAACGAGATACGCAGTATTTT
TRBJ1-2 TRBD1 TRBV7-2 many CASSLVLGTGGGYPF TGTGCCAGCAGCTTAGTCTTGGGGACAGGTGGCGGCTACCCCTTC
TRBJ2-5 TRBD2 TRBV4-1 many CASSHKPGLGSETQYF TGCGCCAGCAGCCATAAACCGGGACTAGGCAGTGAGACCCAGTACTTC
TRBJ2-7 - TRBV24-1 - CATSGPMGGEQYF TGTGCCACCAGTGGCCCGATGGGGGGCGAGCAGTACTTC
TRBJ2-6 - TRBV12-3/TRBV12-4 - CASSSGGRGANVLTF TGTGCCAGCAGTTCAGGGGGGCGCGGGGCCAACGTCCTGACTTTC
TRBJ2-3 - TRBV7-9 many CASSLPGLTQYF TGTGCCAGCAGCTTACCGGGACTTACGCAGTATTTT